Below are 2 T cell receptor beta chains sequenced from a single sample in a study of low-dose radiotherapy and immunotherapy resistance in tumors. As to time point: before trial treatment. First-strand cDNA relied on TRAV- and TRBV-specific primers spanning alpha and beta chains. The authors amplified TCRs for approximately 20 PCR cycles with a constant-region primer and a V-primer adapter. TCRdb independently ran MiXCR on the reads; one entry per CDR3 protein. The sample holds approximately 89,000 distinct CDR3 sequences; under 20% are singletons and the top ten take around 6.3%. The material was PBMCs, obtained before treatment. These receptor sequences come from a male donor with prostate cancer.

Regarding this clonotype: A far larger clone is a single base away, which makes a read error likely. The chain combines TRBV6-5 with TRBJ2-1, with 11 bases identical to TRBD2. Germline loops: CDR1 MNHEY, CDR2 SVGAGI. J lost 10 bases, V lost 5 bases, and 7 bases had no gene match. This CDR3 region has 14 residues. CDR3 protein: CASSLSGRAYEQFF. CDR3 coding DNA: TGTGCCAGCAGTCTTAGCGGGAGGGCCTACGAGCAGTTCTTC.

This clonotype was seen repeatedly, ten times or more. The chain joins TRBV4-1 to TRBJ1-4, with TRBD1 matching 7 bases. Trimming at V came to 4 bases and at J to 4 bases, leaving 3 bases not matched to a gene. Germline V lookup: CDR1 MGHRA, CDR2 YSYEKL. The length of the CDR3 is 14 residues. The CDR3 spells CASSPGQFNEKLFF. The CDR3 nucleotides are TGCGCCAGCAGCCCGGGACAGTTTAATGAAAAACTGTTTTTT.